This T cell receptor (beta chain) came from a study of cytomegalovirus exposure and HLA in healthy donors. Details on this clone: Its cognate antigen is unknown.

Findings and caveats of the study: Prediction of most subjects' HLA-A and HLA-B alleles by TCR beta sequences was reportedly accurate.

The PCR used 60 Vbeta and 13 Jbeta primers. Here immunoSEQ multiplex PCR was the method, and the copy in TCRdb shows in-frame clones only, minus some. The sample has around 120,000 clones; approximately 61% are singletons. The receptor was isolated from a man aged 30-40 years in good health and CMV-seropositive. Sequencing was performed on PBMCs.

The CDR3 nucleotides read TGCAGCGGTGGGGGGGCTCAGGAGACCCAGTACTTC. Its protein is CSGGGAQETQYF. V and J are TRBV29-1 and TRBJ2-5, with a tentative D call TRBD2 (7 bases). V was clipped by 7 bases and J by 5 bases, with 14 bases between them. CDR3 length: 12 amino acids. Germline CDR1 SQVTM, CDR2 ANQGSEA.